This T cell receptor beta chain was obtained from a study of blood T cell repertoires in COVID-19. Study in general: Donors in the United States, Italy and Spain gave samples during acute or convalescent COVID-19. PBMCs, B-cell-depleted T cells, or T cells were the source of the cDNA or gDNA that made up the material.

There are 13 residues in the CDR3. V was pared by 4 bases and J by 3 bases, with 7 bases between. Germline assignment: CDR1 ENHRY and CDR2 SYGVKD. Original handling: By means of reference gene primer amplification, nucleated cell counts were estimated. TCRdb keeps only in-frame clones here, not all; method: immunoSEQ multiplex PCR. For V, J and clone size, that table is used; D and trimming come from the DNA. This table has more than 45,000 clones, 91% appearing once. The V call is TRBV10-3, the J call TRBJ1-5; D possibly corresponds to TRBD1 (5 bases). The receptor's source is a man in his 70s with active COVID-19. The specimen sequenced was peripheral blood. DNA of the CDR3: TGTGCCATCAGTGTGGACATCAATCAGCCCCAGCATTTT. Its translation is CAISVDINQPQHF.